Following are 13 T cell receptor beta chains from one sample sequenced in a study of beta chain features in type 1 diabetes. Reverse transcribing all isolated RNA meant expressed TCRB transcripts were sequenced. Data came from immunoSEQ multiplex PCR; TCRdb stores just in-frame clones and leaves some out. The sample carries about 180,000 clones, about 13% recorded once. The sequenced sample was central memory CD4+ T cells from blood. The receptor set was obtained from a woman younger than 30 in good health.

About this clone itself: The same CDR3 can be traced to other DNA sequences in this sample. The rearrangement links TRBV4-3 to TRBJ2-5; a weak D match, TRBD1 (5 bases). The V end was cut by 0 bases, the J end by 3 bases, with 5 bases between. This CDR3 spans 13 amino acids. Germline values: CDR1 LGHNA, CDR2 YSLEER. CDR3 nucleotide sequence: TGCGCCAGCAGCCAAGACAGGGAAGAGACCCAGTACTTC. It translates to CASSQDREETQYF.

The J gene is TRBJ2-5, the V gene TRBV5-1; D unresolved. Trimming took 2 bases from V and 5 from J, leaving 4 bases between them. This CDR3 contains 11 residues. The germline V gene has CDR1 SGHRS and CDR2 YFSETQ. The DNA of the CDR3 is TGCGCCAGCAGCTTCATGGAGACCCAGTACTTC. Its protein product is CASSFMETQYF.

The gene calls are TRBV5-1 and TRBJ2-3; 9 bases fit TRBD2. Germline V gene data show CDR1 as SGHRS and CDR2 as YFSETQ. Germline trimming cut 1 base from V and 3 bases from J; bases unmatched to any gene: 3. This CDR3 comprises 15 residues. The CDR3 here is CASSLTSGPTDTQYF. The CDR3, as DNA: TGCGCCAGCAGCTTGACTAGCGGGCCAACAGATACGCAGTATTTT. The whole variable domain, remainder taken from reference TRBV5-1 and TRBJ2-3, is KAGVTQTPRYLIKTRGQQVTLSCSPISGHRSVSWYQQTPGQGLQFLFEYFSETQRNKGNFPGRFSGRQFSNSRSEMNVSTLELGDSALYLCASSLTSGPTDTQYFGPGTRLTVL.

This clone appeared a few times. This chain joins TRBV28 and TRBJ1-2; D is undetermined. Between the trimmed V and J ends, which lost 3 bases and 8 bases, there was a span of 10 bases. CDR3 length: 12 amino acids. CDR1 and CDR2 (germline): MDHEN, SYDVKM. The CDR3 loop reads CASSLKQQGYTF. The CDR3 DNA reads as TGTGCCAGCAGTTTGAAACAGCAGGGCTACACCTTC.

There are a few counts of this clone. The chain recombines TRBV18 with TRBJ1-1; 7 bases agree with TRBD1. Germline V gene lookup returns CDR1 KGHSH and CDR2 LQKENI. V shed 6 bases and J 3 bases; nucleotides not matched to a gene: 10. The CDR3 consists of 15 residues. This CDR3 reads CASSPGGALDTEAFF. CDR3 coding DNA: TGTGCCAGCTCCCCAGGGGGGGCTTTGGACACTGAAGCTTTCTTT.

The table lists this clone with many counts. This CDR3 is CASSPRANYGYTF. The CDR3 coding sequence is TGTGCCAGCAGTCCCAGGGCTAACTATGGCTACACCTTC. The V call is TRBV6-5, the J call TRBJ1-2; TRBD1 might be the D (5 bases). Trimming cost V 5 bases and J 0 bases, with 7 bases left between them. The CDR3 is 13 residues long. CDR1 and CDR2 (germline): MNHEY, SVGAGI.

In its sample, this clone was seen a few times. The J gene is TRBJ2-7, the V gene TRBV27; tentatively, D is TRBD2 (6 bases). The germline CDR1 and CDR2 sequences are MNHEY and SMNVEV (reference sequence). V shed 6 bases and J shed 7 bases, with 16 bases lying between them. The CDR3 runs 13 residues. In DNA form, the CDR3 reads TGTGCCAGCAGAGCGACTAGGACGGGGGAGCAGTACTTC. It specifies CASRATRTGEQYF.

This clone was seen a few times. V usage is TRBV7-3 and J usage is TRBJ1-1; 9 positions agree with TRBD1. This CDR3 has 13 residues. With 10 bases clipped from V and 6 bases from J, the junction kept 9 bases outside the gene matches. Germline V CDR1 and CDR2: SGHTA, FQGTGA. CDR3 protein: CAIHGTGWPEAFF. CDR3 sequence (DNA): TGTGCCATCCACGGGACAGGGTGGCCTGAAGCTTTCTTT.

This clone was recorded a few times. The chain has TRBV4-3 and TRBJ2-3, with TRBD2 matching 10 bases. The V segment lost 4 bases and the J segment 5 bases; nucleotides outside the gene matches: 3. This CDR3 has 14 amino acids. Germline lookup yields CDR1 LGHNA and CDR2 YSLEER. The DNA of the CDR3 is TGCGCCAGCAGCCGTCTAGCGGGAGAAGATACGCAGTATTTT. It is translated as CASSRLAGEDTQYF.

CDR3 region: CASSVQGAYNEQFF. CDR3 DNA: TGTGCCAGCAGCGTACAGGGGGCCTACAATGAGCAGTTCTTC. The chain joins TRBV9 to TRBJ2-1; 7 nucleotides agree with TRBD1. Per germline, CDR1 SGDLS and CDR2 YYNGEE. This CDR3 spans 14 amino acids. The trim removed 1 base at V and 2 bases at J, leaving 0 bases unmatched. The full variable domain, completed using reference TRBV9 and TRBJ2-1, is DSGVTQTPKHLITATGQRVTLRCSPRSGDLSVYWYQQSLDQGLQFLIQYYNGEERAKGNILERFSAQQFPDLHSELNLSSLELGDSALYFCASSVQGAYNEQFFGPGTRLTVL.

This clone has a handful of counts. CDR3 nucleotides: TGTGCCAGCATGGAGGGACTCATCTCCTACAATGAGCAGTTCTTC. It specifies CASMEGLISYNEQFF. This rearrangement joins TRBV28 to TRBJ2-1; maybe TRBD2 (6 bases). Trimming pared 7 bases from V and 0 bases from J, leaving 13 bases between. The length of the CDR3 is 15 residues. Germline CDR1 MDHEN, CDR2 SYDVKM.

The chain combines TRBV28 with TRBJ2-3, with TRBD2 as a possible D gene (5 bases). Germline CDR1 reads MDHEN; CDR2 reads SYDVKM. V gave up 2 bases and J gave up 0 bases, with 9 bases separating them. The length of the CDR3 is 15 residues. The CDR3, as DNA: TGTGCCAGCAGTTTACGGCGGGCCAGCACAGATACGCAGTATTTT. The encoded protein is CASSLRRASTDTQYF.

This clone was detected only a few times. Other nucleotide sequences from this sample produce the same CDR3. The chain uses TRBV28 and TRBJ1-2; D ambiguous. This CDR3 has 12 amino acids. The germline V gene has CDR1 MDHEN and CDR2 SYDVKM. V shed 6 bases and J shed 0 bases, with 5 bases lying between them. The CDR3 nucleotides are TGTGCCAGCAGCCCTTCTAACTATGGCTACACCTTC. Translation: CASSPSNYGYTF.